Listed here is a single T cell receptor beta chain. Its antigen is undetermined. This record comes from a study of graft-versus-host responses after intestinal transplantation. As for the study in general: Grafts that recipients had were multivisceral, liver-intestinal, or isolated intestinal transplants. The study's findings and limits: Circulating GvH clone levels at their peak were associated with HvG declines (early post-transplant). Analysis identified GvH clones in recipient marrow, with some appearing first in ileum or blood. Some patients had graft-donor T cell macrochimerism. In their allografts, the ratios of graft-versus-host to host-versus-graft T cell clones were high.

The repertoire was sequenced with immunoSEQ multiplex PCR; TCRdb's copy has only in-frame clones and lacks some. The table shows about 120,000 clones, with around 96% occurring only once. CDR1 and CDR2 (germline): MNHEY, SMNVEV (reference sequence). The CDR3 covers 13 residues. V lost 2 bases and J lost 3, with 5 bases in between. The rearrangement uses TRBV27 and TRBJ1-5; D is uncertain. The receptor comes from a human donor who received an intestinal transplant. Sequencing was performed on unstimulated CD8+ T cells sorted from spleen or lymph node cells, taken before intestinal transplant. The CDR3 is CASSLRSNQPQHF. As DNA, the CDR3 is TGTGCCAGCAGTTTAAGGTCCAATCAGCCCCAGCATTTT.